The 8 T cell receptor beta chains presented below share a single source sample, sequenced in a study of shared clonotypes between healthy human individuals. Clones were read by immunoSEQ multiplex PCR, and TCRdb kept only the in-frame ones, dropping some. The table shows 550,000 to 600,000 clones, with 95% to 98% occurring only once. As defined, naive CD8 cells were CD45RO-negative and positively selected for CCR7, with terminally differentiated effector memory CD45RA+ cells excluded. Sequencing was performed on naive CD8+ T cells sorted from blood. These receptors all stem from a man younger than 40 in good health.

This clone was observed once. This chain uses TRBV7-6 with TRBJ2-3; D gene uncertain. The germline gives CDR1 SGHVS, CDR2 FNYEAQ. V lost 4 bases and J 7 bases, leaving 9 bases between the germline ends. This CDR3 comprises 12 residues. CDR3 protein: CASSSIIHTQYF. The CDR3 DNA sequence: TGTGCCAGCAGCTCCATTATACATACGCAGTATTTT.

This chain joins TRBV7-9 and TRBJ1-2, with a weak D call TRBD1 (5 bases). V was trimmed by 1 base and J by 7 bases, leaving 13 bases between them. This CDR3 has 14 residues. Germline CDR1 and CDR2: SEHNR and FQNEAQ (reference sequence). The CDR3 coding sequence is TGTGCCAGCAGCTTAGAGGGACTCGACCTTGGCTACACCTTC. Translating gives CASSLEGLDLGYTF.

The V call is TRBV27, the J call TRBJ2-5; D is perhaps TRBD1 (7 bases). Looked up from germline, CDR1 is MNHEY and CDR2 is SMNVEV (reference sequence). The CDR3 has 16 amino acids. Between the trimmed V and J ends, which lost 5 bases and 4 bases, there was a span of 20 bases. CDR3 nucleotides: TGTGCCAGCAGTCCAGGGACAGCCGGGGGCCTAGAGACCCAGTACTTC. Translation gives CASSPGTAGGLETQYF.

The chain combines TRBV20-1 with TRBJ2-3, with D possibly TRBD2 on 6 matching bases. Germline V gene data show CDR1 as DFQATT and CDR2 as SNEGSKA (reference sequence). The CDR3 covers 11 residues. V lost 7 bases and J 5 bases, leaving 10 bases between the germline ends. As DNA, the CDR3 is TGCAGTGTTTCGGAGGGAGATACGCAGTATTTT. Protein sequence: CSVSEGDTQYF.

This chain connects TRBV25-1 to TRBJ2-1; D gene ambiguous. CDR1 and CDR2 from the germline V gene are MGHDK and SYGVNS. The CDR3 totals 13 residues. The ends were cut back, 6 bases at V and 5 bases at J, with 11 bases in the middle. DNA for the CDR3: TGTGCCAGCAGAACTTATGGGGACAATGAGCAGTTCTTC. It yields the protein CASRTYGDNEQFF.

The rearrangement uses TRBV19 and TRBJ2-1; possibly TRBD2 for D (6 bases). Per germline, CDR1 LNHDA and CDR2 SQIVND (reference sequence). V lost 2 bases, J lost 8 bases, and 13 bases lay in between. The CDR3 has 14 amino acids. The DNA of the CDR3 is TGTGCCAGTAGTATAAGGCTAGCGACACATGAGCAGTTCTTC. Residues: CASSIRLATHEQFF.

The V gene is TRBV27, the J gene TRBJ2-1; 7 bases fit TRBD2. The junction had 6 bases not matched to a gene; V was cut back by 4 bases and J by 0 bases. CDR1 and CDR2 (germline): MNHEY, SMNVEV (reference sequence). The CDR3 totals 16 residues. DNA for the CDR3: TGTGCCAGCAGTTCACAACTAGCGCGCTCCTACAATGAGCAGTTCTTC. Translation gives CASSSQLARSYNEQFF.

The rearrangement uses TRBV4-1 and TRBJ1-1; no firm D call. V was trimmed by 5 bases and J by 0 bases, leaving 13 bases between them. This CDR3 is built from 15 residues. From germline, CDR1 is MGHRA and CDR2 YSYEKL. CDR3 region: CASSGPSTMNTEAFF. The DNA for the CDR3 is TGCGCCAGCAGCGGTCCCAGCACCATGAACACTGAAGCTTTCTTT.